The sequence of this T cell receptor (beta chain) was determined in a study of T cell responses to AZD1222 COVID-19 vaccine. Concerning this clone itself: The antigen remains unidentified.

The V gene lost 4 bases and the J gene lost 1 base, with 14 bases spanning the gap. The CDR3 is 15 residues long. Germline CDR1 and CDR2: SGHKS and YYEKEE (reference sequence). Study-level findings and limits: Rises in breadth and depth of Spike-specific TCRs came after two AZD1222 doses.

Assay: immunoSEQ multiplex PCR; the TCRdb copy retains only in-frame clones and omits some. The table shows approximately 110,000 clones, with 75% to 90% occurring only once. The chain employs TRBV5-5 and TRBJ1-2; no definite D call. Sequencing used peripheral blood, obtained 28 days after the second AZD1222 dose. This TCR derives from an adult who received the AZD1222 COVID-19 vaccine. Here the CDR3 reads CASSIEGAFNYGYTF. Written as DNA, the CDR3 is TGTGCCAGCAGCATCGAGGGAGCATTTAACTATGGCTACACCTTC. Complete variable domain (other parts from reference TRBV5-5 and TRBJ1-2): DAGVTQSPTHLIKTRGQQVTLRCSPISGHKSVSWYQQVLGQGPQFIFQYYEKEERGRGNFPDRFSARQFPNYSSELNVNALLLGDSALYLCASSIEGAFNYGYTFGSGTRLTVV.